This T cell receptor beta chain originates from a study of siplizumab effects on memory and regulatory T cells. Unstimulated naive, memory, effector memory and TEMRA subsets underwent sequencing in a few donor pairs. A remark on this clone: Its antigen remains unknown.

CDR1 MGHDK and CDR2 SYGVNS come from the germline V gene. V was trimmed by 3 bases and J by 10 bases, leaving 16 bases between them. CDR3 length: 14 residues. The study's findings and limits: The naive T cell population seemed more diverse than memory cells and seemed a major contributor to the alloresponse. Mappable alloreactive CD4+ clones were on average around 69% Treg-derived with siplizumab, roughly 30% in controls.

The assay covered some 98,000 TCR templates per sample. The method was immunoSEQ multiplex PCR; TCRdb's version includes in-frame clones alone and lacks a portion of them. The repertoire holds fewer than 9,500 clones, with over 60% as singletons. The TCR sequence derives from a human donor in good health. The sample consisted of effector memory CD8+ T cells sorted from blood. Subset meaning: unstimulated CD8+ effector memory T cells. The rearrangement links TRBV25-1 to TRBJ2-1; D is perhaps TRBD1 or TRBD2 (6 bases each). CDR3 protein: CASSEGGDASEQFF. Here the CDR3 DNA reads TGTGCCAGCAGTGAGGGGGGCGATGCTTCCGAGCAGTTCTTC.